The TCR beta chain under discussion was sequenced for a study of shared clonotypes between healthy human individuals. Study-level points and caveats: The small donor group covered limited genetic and exposure diversity. Between a handful of donors, naive CD4 clonotypes were shared at a level of about 5%. Estimated richness was generally greater in naive than memory subsets.

Per sorted-subset replicate PCR, input was approximately 200 ng DNA, representing around 29,000 T cell genomes. The repertoire was sequenced with immunoSEQ multiplex PCR; TCRdb's copy has only in-frame clones and lacks some. The table lists roughly 2.4 million clones, around 95% of them singletons, with 0.13% in the top ten. On this clone itself: Its specificity is unknown.

The CDR3 has 15 amino acids. V gave up 3 bases and J gave up 0 bases; unmatched junction bases: 4. Germline loops: CDR1 MGHRA, CDR2 YSYEKL. The gene calls are TRBV4-1 and TRBJ2-7, with 8 nucleotides matching TRBD2. The receptor was derived from a man younger than 30 in good health. The sample comprised naive CD4+ T cells sorted from blood. Subset: CD45RA+ positively selected. CDR3 coding DNA: TGCGCCAGCAGCCAGGCCGGGACTAGCTCCTACGAGCAGTACTTC. This codes for CASSQAGTSSYEQYF.